This passage covers 10 T cell receptor beta chains from one sample sequenced in a study of T cell responses to AZD1222 COVID-19 vaccine. Sequencing was performed with immunoSEQ multiplex PCR; in TCRdb, only in-frame clones are kept and a portion is missing. The sample carries 180,000 or so clones, more than 80% recorded once. The material sequenced was peripheral blood, taken on day 0 of AZD1222 vaccination. All receptors come from an adult in good health.

This clone was counted a single time. The V call is TRBV2, the J call TRBJ2-3; no firm D call. Germline CDR1 is SNHLY and CDR2 is FYNNEI. The V gene lost 7 bases and the J gene lost 0 bases, with 8 bases spanning the gap. The CDR3 has 13 residues. The CDR3 DNA is TGTGCCAGCAAGATCACTAGCACAGATACGCAGTATTTT. This codes for CASKITSTDTQYF.

The chain is built from TRBV6-5 and TRBJ2-7; TRBD1 aligns across 10 bases. Trimming removed 1 base from V and 0 bases from J; junction bases left unmatched: 3. Germline lookup yields CDR1 MNHEY and CDR2 SVGAGI. This CDR3 is 16 amino acids long. CDR3 region: CASSYWGTGDSYEQYF. In DNA, the CDR3 is TGTGCCAGCAGTTACTGGGGGACAGGGGACTCCTACGAGCAGTACTTC.

This rearrangement joins TRBV5-1 to TRBJ1-1; a possible D gene is TRBD1 (6 bases). Between the trimmed V and J ends, which lost 4 bases and 1 base, there was a span of 8 bases. This CDR3 has 13 amino acids. Germline CDR1 is SGHRS and CDR2 is YFSETQ. In DNA form, the CDR3 reads TGCGCCAGCAGCCGGGGACAGAACACTGAAGCTTTCTTT. Its protein product is CASSRGQNTEAFF. Supplemented by reference TRBV5-1 and TRBJ1-1, the full variable domain reads KAGVTQTPRYLIKTRGQQVTLSCSPISGHRSVSWYQQTPGQGLQFLFEYFSETQRNKGNFPGRFSGRQFSNSRSEMNVSTLELGDSALYLCASSRGQNTEAFFGQGTRLTVV.

The chain carries TRBV19 and TRBJ1-6, with a possible D match to TRBD1 (5 bases). The CDR3 has 15 amino acids. Trimming shortened V by 3 bases and J by 10 bases, and 16 bases separated the two germline ends. The V gene's germline CDR1 is LNHDA and CDR2 SQIVND (reference sequence). CDR3 sequence reads: CASSIGGSLNSPLHF. CDR3 DNA sequence: TGTGCCAGTAGTATCGGGGGTTCCTTAAACTCACCCCTCCACTTT.

V and J are TRBV9 and TRBJ2-1; the match to TRBD2 covers 10 bases. Germline V gene data show CDR1 as SGDLS and CDR2 as YYNGEE. After removal of 0 bases from V and 3 bases from J, the junction contained 21 bases not matched to a gene. The CDR3 loop spans 22 amino acids. The CDR3 DNA is TGTGCCAGCAGCGTAGCCCGTTCTAAGCTAGCGGGAGCGCCAGAACACTACAATGAGCAGTTCTTC. It translates to CASSVARSKLAGAPEHYNEQFF.

The J gene is TRBJ2-2, the V gene TRBV11-2, with D tentatively TRBD2 (5 bases). V was trimmed by 2 bases and J by 4 bases, leaving 8 bases between them. Germline assignment: CDR1 SGHAT and CDR2 FQNNGV. The CDR3 has 14 residues. Here the CDR3 DNA reads TGTGCCAGCAGCTTATCGGACTTCACCGGGGAGCTGTTTTTT. This sequence encodes CASSLSDFTGELFF.

The chain is built from TRBV2 and TRBJ1-1; unclear D gene. The length of the CDR3 is 12 residues. CDR1 and CDR2 from the germline V gene are SNHLY and FYNNEI. V was trimmed by 7 bases and J by 6 bases, leaving 12 bases between them. The CDR3 region is CASTITVAEAFF. CDR3 DNA sequence: TGTGCCAGCACAATAACGGTAGCTGAAGCTTTCTTT.

CDR3 in amino acids: CASSDRTVVNEQFF. The CDR3 coding sequence is TGTGCCAGCAGCGATAGGACAGTAGTCAATGAGCAGTTCTTC. This chain uses TRBV11-2 with TRBJ2-1; tentative D call: TRBD1 (6 bases). Germline-derived CDR1 and CDR2 are SGHAT and FQNNGV. Between the trimmed V and J ends, which lost 5 bases and 6 bases, there was a span of 14 bases. This CDR3 has 14 amino acids.

The rearrangement joins TRBV18 to TRBJ1-1; D might be TRBD1 (5 bases). V was cut by 1 base and J by 4 bases, with 10 bases left in between. The CDR3 consists of 14 residues. The V gene's germline CDR1 is KGHSH and CDR2 LQKENI. The CDR3 DNA sequence: TGTGCCAGCTCACCACAAGACCAGGGCACTGAAGCTTTCTTT. It translates to CASSPQDQGTEAFF. Combining the CDR3 with reference TRBV18 and TRBJ1-1 gives the whole variable domain NAGVMQNPRHLVRRRGQEARLRCSPMKGHSHVYWYRQLPEEGLKFMVYLQKENIIDESGMPKERFSAEFPKEGPSILRIQQVVRGDSAAYFCASSPQDQGTEAFFGQGTRLTVV.

The chain is built from TRBV6-2 or TRBV6-3 and TRBJ1-6; D possibly corresponds to TRBD1 (6 bases). V was pared by 6 bases and J by 10 bases, with 16 bases between. This CDR3 is built from 14 residues. Per the germline V gene, CDR1 is MNHEY and CDR2 is SVGEGT. CDR3 amino acids: CASSSTGFVSPLHF. CDR3 sequence (DNA): TGTGCCAGCAGCTCGACAGGCTTCGTATCACCCCTCCACTTT.